The present T cell receptor beta chain was sequenced within a study of blood T cell repertoires in COVID-19. As for the study in general: Samples taken during acute and convalescent COVID-19 were collected in the United States, Italy and Spain. Sample material is recorded as cDNA or gDNA derived from T cells, B-cell-depleted T cells, or PBMCs.

Seattle-derived patients entered the study during active infection and were followed longitudinally. Per the germline V gene, CDR1 is MNHEY and CDR2 is SVGEGT. The V and J ends lost 2 bases and 7 bases, in that order; junction bases with no gene match: 9. The CDR3 has 16 amino acids. In the original analysis: Estimates of nucleated cell counts were drawn from the amplification of reference gene primers. Produced via immunoSEQ multiplex PCR; TCRdb's table is partial and in-frame only. The V and J calls and clone size are taken from that table; D and trimming were inferred from the DNA. In the table there are 150,000 or so clones, 85% to 90% of which are singletons.

Sequenced: peripheral blood. The clonotype comes from a man between 18 and 29 years old with COVID-19, enrolled during active disease. V usage is TRBV6-2 or TRBV6-3 and J usage is TRBJ1-5; TRBD1 aligns across 9 bases. In DNA, the CDR3 is TGTGCCAGCAGTTACCCGACAGGGGGAGGGAAGCAGCCCCAGCATTTT. Protein: CASSYPTGGGKQPQHF.